A single sample gave rise to the 14 T cell receptor beta chains below, sequenced in a study of T cell repertoires in cytomegalovirus infection. One entry per CDR3 protein results from TCRdb running MiXCR on the reads. The sample holds about 200,000 distinct CDR3 sequences; more than 9% are singletons and the top ten take about 4.2%. Sequenced input: PBMCs. The receptors were gathered from a human donor in good health (CMV status not recorded). Some clones in this sample may be carry-over from other donors' samples.

This clonotype came up many times. V is TRBV7-2 and J is TRBJ1-4, with D perhaps matching TRBD1 (5 bases). CDR1 is SGHTA and CDR2 is FQGNSA in the germline V gene. The CDR3 spans 15 residues. V was shortened by 2 bases and J by 5 bases, with 12 bases between the two germline ends. CDR3 sequence reads: CASSLKGPPNEKLFF. CDR3 coding DNA: TGTGCCAGCAGCTTAAAGGGACCGCCGAATGAAAAACTGTTTTTT.

This clonotype has a count of ten or more. J is TRBJ1-1 and V is TRBV6-6, with D unclear. Germline lookup yields CDR1 MNHNY and CDR2 SVGAGI (reference sequence). The CDR3 is 11 amino acids. Trimming removed 6 bases from V and 2 bases from J, with 4 bases in between. In DNA, the CDR3 is TGTGCCAGCAGATATAACACTGAAGCTTTCTTT. This sequence encodes CASRYNTEAFF.

This clonotype was counted at least ten times. J is TRBJ1-5 and V is TRBV7-8; possible D gene TRBD1, 5 bases. The CDR3 spans 16 residues. Germline lookup yields CDR1 SGHVS and CDR2 FQNEAQ. The V end lost 5 bases, the J end lost 1 base, and 15 bases lay between the germline ends. The CDR3 protein is CASSAPGTRSNQPQHF. In DNA, the CDR3 is TGTGCCAGCAGCGCCCCAGGGACGAGGAGCAATCAGCCCCAGCATTTT.

The rearrangement joins TRBV30 to TRBJ1-2; unclear D gene. V gave up 7 bases and J gave up 1 base, with 10 bases separating them. This CDR3 region has 12 residues. CDR1 GTSNPN and CDR2 SVGIG come from the germline V gene (reference sequence). Here the CDR3 reads CASSKDNYGYTF. CDR3 nucleotides: TGTGCCTCTTCCAAGGATAACTATGGCTACACCTTC. The entire variable domain, with the rest obtained from reference TRBV30 and TRBJ1-2, is as follows: SQTIHQWPATLVQPVGSPLSLECTVEGTSNPNLYWYRQAAGRGLQLLFYSVGIGQISSEVPQNLSASRPQDRQFILSSKKLLLSDSGFYLCASSKDNYGYTFGSGTRLTVV.

Note on this clonotype: A much larger clone lies a single base off, so this may be a read error. V gene TRBV5-1 combines with J gene TRBJ2-3; the D call may be TRBD1 or TRBD2 (5 bases each). The CDR3 has 17 residues. V lost 3 bases, J lost 0 bases, and 17 bases lay in between. Germline values: CDR1 SGHRS, CDR2 YFSETQ. CDR3 bases: TGCGCCAGCAGCTCGACTGTCCGGGACGACAGCACAGATACGCAGTATTTT. The encoded protein is CASSSTVRDDSTDTQYF.

This clonotype was observed many times. V usage is TRBV6-2 or TRBV6-3 and J usage is TRBJ1-5; TRBD1 is a possible D gene (5 bases). Germline V gene lookup returns CDR1 MNHEY and CDR2 SVGEGT. Trimming shortened V by 6 bases and J by 3 bases, and 18 bases separated the two germline ends. CDR3 length: 16 amino acids. CDR3 sequence: CASRPRIGAANQPQHF. DNA of the CDR3: TGTGCCAGCAGACCTCGGATAGGGGCGGCCAATCAGCCCCAGCATTTT.

This clonotype showed up many times. V is TRBV7-2 and J is TRBJ2-3; 9 bases match TRBD2. V trimming: 5 bases; J trimming: 9 bases; junction bases outside the gene matches: 15. In germline, CDR1 is SGHTA, CDR2 FQGNSA. CDR3 length: 16 residues. DNA for the CDR3: TGTGCCAGCAGCCCCCTATCTTTAGCGGGAGAAGGGACGCAGTATTTT. Translating gives CASSPLSLAGEGTQYF.

This clonotype occurred many times. The V and J genes are TRBV7-2 and TRBJ2-5; TRBD2 matches at 8 bases. This CDR3 has 15 amino acids. V gave up 1 base and J gave up 4 bases; unmatched junction bases: 5. The germline V gene encodes CDR1 SGHTA and CDR2 FQGNSA. As DNA, the CDR3 is TGTGCCAGCAGCTTAGTCCACGGGGGGGGAGAGACCCAGTACTTC. Amino acids: CASSLVHGGGETQYF.

This clonotype was recorded once. The chain carries TRBV6-2 or TRBV6-3 and TRBJ2-3; 12 bases fit TRBD2. The CDR3 is made up of 16 amino acids. Germline trimming cut 0 bases from V and 8 bases from J; bases unmatched to any gene: 6. Germline V CDR1 and CDR2: MNHEY, SVGEGT. CDR3 DNA: TGTGCCAGCAGTTACTCAAATCGACTAGCGGGGGTTACGCAGTATTTT. This translates into CASSYSNRLAGVTQYF.

This clonotype has a handful of counts. The chain couples TRBV5-5 to TRBJ2-7; D unresolved. Trimming took 1 base from V and 5 from J, leaving 7 bases between them. Germline V gene lookup returns CDR1 SGHKS and CDR2 YYEKEE (reference sequence). CDR3 size: 12 residues. The CDR3 loop reads CASSLSHDEQYF. In DNA, the CDR3 is TGTGCCAGCAGCTTGTCCCACGACGAGCAGTACTTC.

This clonotype was seen at least ten times. The CDR3 nucleotides read TGTGCCAGCAGTTTGGGGGGGGGCCCCACCGGGGAGCTGTTTTTT. Its translation: CASSLGGGPTGELFF. The chain couples TRBV12-3 or TRBV12-4 to TRBJ2-2, with a tentative D call TRBD2 (7 bases). V was clipped by 3 bases and J by 4 bases, with 12 bases between them. The CDR3 length is 15 residues.

In this sample, this clonotype turned up a few times. The CDR3 region has the DNA TGTGCCAGCAGCTTGACTCAATCACCCCTCCACTTT. Translating gives CASSLTQSPLHF. The genes are TRBV5-6 and TRBJ1-6; D is ambiguous. Per the germline V gene, CDR1 is SGHDT and CDR2 is YYEEEE. The CDR3 spans 12 residues. The V gene lost 1 base and the J gene lost 10 bases, with 6 bases spanning the gap.

There are many counts of this clonotype. The chain couples TRBV11-2 to TRBJ2-1, with a weak D call TRBD2 (5 bases). With 2 bases removed from V and 8 bases from J, the gap between germline ends came to 10 bases. This CDR3 is built from 13 residues. CDR1 is SGHAT, CDR2 FQNNGV, per germline. The CDR3 loop reads CASSLSPSHEQFF. CDR3 DNA sequence: TGTGCCAGCAGCTTATCGCCTAGCCATGAGCAGTTCTTC.

The gene calls are TRBV25-1 and TRBJ1-5; 7 bases are a match to TRBD1. The CDR3 contains 14 residues. Trimming at V came to 5 bases and at J to 3 bases, leaving 4 bases not matched to a gene. The germline V gene has CDR1 MGHDK and CDR2 SYGVNS. DNA for the CDR3: TGTGCCAGCAGTCGGGACAGTCACAATCAGCCCCAGCATTTT. Protein: CASSRDSHNQPQHF.